This is a list of T cell receptor beta chains from one sample in a study of identical twins. TCRdb itself ran the 5' RACE reads through MiXCR, one entry per CDR3 protein. This sample yields around 690,000 distinct CDR3 sequences, of which around 21% are seen a single time; 4.3% belongs to the top ten. These data also featured in a second study, about T cells expressing NK-cell markers.

Sequencing input: PBMCs. The origin of the receptors is a woman between 18 and 30 years old in good health. Both conserved end residues are part of each CDR3. A D gene is named only where the DNA matches it firmly. A row's size may be missing; if present it is once, few, many or a size class.

few | TRBJ2-1 | 14 | . | TRBV4-3 | TGCGCCAGCAGCCAAGACCCCTCTCGGGATGAGCAGTTCTTC | CASSQDPSRDEQFF
few | TRBJ2-5 | 13 | . | TRBV7-2 | TGTGCCAGCAGCTTAAGCTATTCAGAGACCCAGTACTTC | CASSLSYSETQYF
many | TRBJ2-5 | 12 | . | TRBV29-1 | TGCAGCGTGGCGGGGGCTTGGGGGACCCAGTACTTC | CSVAGAWGTQYF
few | TRBJ2-1 | 14 | . | TRBV4-2 | TGTGCCAGCAGCCAAGGCTTGGCAGGCCGCGAGCAGTTCTTC | CASSQGLAGREQFF
. | TRBJ2-7 | 14 | . | TRBV10-3 | TGTGCCATCAGGTCAACCCCTGGGGGTTACGAGCAGTACTTC | CAIRSTPGGYEQYF
. | TRBJ2-7 | 14 | TRBD2 | TRBV7-8 | TGTGCCAGCAGCCTACAACCTAGCGGGAACGAGCAGTACTTC | CASSLQPSGNEQYF
few | TRBJ2-5 | 14 | . | TRBV20-1 | TGCAGTGCTAAGGGGACTTCAGGGCAAGAGACCCAGTACTTC | CSAKGTSGQETQYF
few | TRBJ1-2 | 13 | . | TRBV12-3/TRBV12-4 | TGTGCCAGCCAACAGGCATCTAACTATGGCTACACCTTC | CASQQASNYGYTF
. | TRBJ2-5 | 13 | . | TRBV10-3 | TGTGCCACTTCGGACAGCTACCAAGAGACCCAGTACTTC | CATSDSYQETQYF
. | TRBJ2-2 | 15 | TRBD1 | TRBV29-1 | TGCAGCGTTGTGTTTCGGGACAGGGGCATCGGGGAGCTGTTTTTT | CSVVFRDRGIGELFF
few | TRBJ2-7 | 15 | TRBD2 | TRBV6-1 | TGTGCCAGCCAACCCTCGCGGGGGATAGGCTACGAGCAGTACTTC | CASQPSRGIGYEQYF
few | TRBJ2-5 | 14 | TRBD2 | TRBV20-1 | TGCAGTGCTAGACCCCTAGCGGGGCAAGAGACCCAGTACTTC | CSARPLAGQETQYF
. | TRBJ2-4 | 15 | . | TRBV5-6 | TGTGCCAGCAGCGGAGGGGGGAGGGCCAAAAACATTCAGTACTTC | CASSGGGRAKNIQYF
many | TRBJ2-7 | 12 | . | TRBV4-3 | TGCGCCAGCAGCCAAGCCGGTTCCGAGCAGTACTTC | CASSQAGSEQYF
many | TRBJ2-3 | 13 | TRBD1 | TRBV29-1 | TGCAGCGCCGGGACAGGGAACACAGATACGCAGTATTTT | CSAGTGNTDTQYF
. | TRBJ2-5 | 15 | . | TRBV9 | TGTGCCAGCAGCGCCGACAAGAGAACCCAAGAGACCCAGTACTTC | CASSADKRTQETQYF
. | TRBJ2-2 | 16 | TRBD2 | TRBV6-1 | TGTGCCAGCAGCTTTCGGGGGGGCCCGTTCACCGGGGAGCTGTTTTTT | CASSFRGGPFTGELFF
. | TRBJ2-1 | 16 | TRBD2 | TRBV29-1 | TGCAGCGTTCTGCCCCGGACTAGCGGGGACTACAATGAGCAGTTCTTC | CSVLPRTSGDYNEQFF
. | TRBJ2-1 | 16 | . | TRBV7-2 | TGTGCCAGCGCACTGGGATGGGGGAGCTCCTACAATGAGCAGTTCTTC | CASALGWGSSYNEQFF
. | TRBJ2-7 | 13 | . | TRBV6-2/TRBV6-3 | TGTGCCAGCAGTACGCCCAGACAGATGGAGCAGTACTTC | CASSTPRQMEQYF
few | TRBJ2-3 | 17 | . | TRBV4-3 | TGCGCCAGCAGCCAAGATTCTCATACGGGAAGGGCAGATACGCAGTATTTT | CASSQDSHTGRADTQYF
few | TRBJ2-1 | 13 | TRBD2 | TRBV3-1 | TGTGCCAGCAGCCAAGCCCGCGGGGGGGAGAAGTTCTTC | CASSQARGGEKFF
. | TRBJ2-3 | 15 | . | TRBV7-8 | TGTGCCAGCACCCCGGGGGCGGGAGGCACAGATACGCAGTATTTT | CASTPGAGGTDTQYF
once | TRBJ2-1 | 13 | . | TRBV7-9 | TGTGCCAGCAGCCAACGGACGGTCCATGAGCAGTTCTTC | CASSQRTVHEQFF
. | TRBJ2-3 | 16 | TRBD2 | TRBV5-4 | TGTGCCAGCAGCCCGGCCGGGACTATCCTCGGGGATACGCAGTATTTT | CASSPAGTILGDTQYF
. | TRBJ2-1 | 16 | TRBD2 | TRBV15 | TGTGCCACCAGCAGGAGAGCGGGAGGCCAATACAATGAGCAGTTCTTC | CATSRRAGGQYNEQFF
. | TRBJ2-7 | 15 | TRBD2 | TRBV5-1 | TGCGCCAGCAGCTTGATTGGCGGGAGTGTCTACGAGCAGTACTTC | CASSLIGGSVYEQYF
. | TRBJ2-2 | 15 | . | TRBV10-3 | TGTGCCATCAGTGGGGGCTCTTCCAACACCGGGAAGCTGTTTTTT | CAISGGSSNTGKLFF
. | TRBJ2-1 | 16 | . | TRBV7-2 | TGTGCCAGCAGCTTAGTTGCGGGAAGGAACTACAATGAGCAGTTCTTC | CASSLVAGRNYNEQFF
. | TRBJ2-2 | 15 | . | TRBV6-2/TRBV6-3 | TGTGCCAGCAGTTACTCGGTCAGGGGTCGGAGGGAGCTGTTTTTT | CASSYSVRGRRELFF
. | TRBJ2-5 | 13 | . | TRBV20-1 | TGCAGTGCTAATCTGGGGGTTGGGGAGACCCAGTACTTC | CSANLGVGETQYF
. | TRBJ2-2 | 16 | . | TRBV19 | TGTGCCAGTAGTCCTAACCCTGGACAAGGGGCCGGGGAGCTGTTTTTT | CASSPNPGQGAGELFF
many | TRBJ2-3 | 16 | TRBD2 | TRBV4-2 | TGTGCCAGCAGCCTCGGGGGGGCGAGGGGGACAGATACGCAGTATTTT | CASSLGGARGTDTQYF
. | TRBJ2-2 | 15 | . | TRBV12-3/TRBV12-4 | TGTGCCAGCAGTCGACGGGACCGACACACCGGGGAGCTGTTTTTT | CASSRRDRHTGELFF
. | TRBJ2-5 | 16 | . | TRBV20-1 | TGCAGTGCTAGTCCACCCCTGACAGAGCACCAAGAGACCCAGTACTTC | CSASPPLTEHQETQYF
once | TRBJ2-3 | 16 | . | TRBV15 | TGTGCCACCAGCAGAGGTGGGGACGCGGGGACAGATACGCAGTATTTT | CATSRGGDAGTDTQYF
once | TRBJ1-1 | 14 | TRBD1 | TRBV12-3/TRBV12-4 | TGTGCCAGCAACCCCTCAGGGGGCGTCACTGAAGCTTTCTTT | CASNPSGGVTEAFF
few | TRBJ2-5 | 15 | . | TRBV9 | TGTGCCAGCAGCGTAGACCGGGGGGCGACAGAGACCCAGTACTTC | CASSVDRGATETQYF
few | TRBJ2-1 | 15 | TRBD1 | TRBV12-3/TRBV12-4 | TGTGCCAGCAGATCCGGACAGGGGGCGTACAATGAGCAGTTCTTC | CASRSGQGAYNEQFF
. | TRBJ2-1 | 15 | . | TRBV6-1 | TGTGCCAGCACTACCGGGCGAGTATTGGTCAGTGAGCAGTTCTTC | CASTTGRVLVSEQFF
few | TRBJ1-5 | 13 | . | TRBV10-3 | TGTGCCATCAGTGAGTCGACCTCTCAGCCCCAGCATTTT | CAISESTSQPQHF